What follows are 29 T cell receptor beta chains derived from one specimen sequenced in a study of Ad26.COV2.S vaccination and SARS-CoV-2 variants. Using immunoSEQ multiplex PCR, the repertoire was profiled, and TCRdb retains in-frame clones only, with some absent. The repertoire has approximately 410,000 clones, 70% to 90% of them found once; the top ten carry around 3.6%. Treatment specified: approximately 18 received Ad26.COV2.S at low or high dose, single or two shots; a few received placebo; per-sample allocation not given. It was on day 63 after the first vaccine or placebo injection that samples were taken. Source: peripheral blood, taken in a trial of Ad26.COV2.S vaccine versus placebo. All receptors derive from a person between 18 and 65 years old who received the Ad26.COV2.S COVID-19 vaccine or a placebo.

The chain couples TRBV10-3 to TRBJ2-2; 9 positions match TRBD1. The V gene end was trimmed by 6 bases and the J gene end by 4 bases; junction bases not matched to a gene: 9. The V gene's germline CDR1 is ENHRY and CDR2 SYGVKD. CDR3 length equals 16 residues. CDR3 loop: CAISDLRGQGTGELFF. The CDR3 nucleotides are TGTGCCATCAGCGACCTCCGGGGACAGGGCACCGGGGAGCTGTTTTTT.

V and J are TRBV7-2 and TRBJ2-1; TRBD2 matches at 8 bases. CDR3 length: 16 residues. CDR1 SGHTA and CDR2 FQGNSA come from the germline V gene. V gave up 5 bases and J gave up 5 bases; unmatched junction bases: 11. The CDR3 protein is CASSVGLRGVNNEQFF. The CDR3 DNA is TGTGCCAGCAGCGTTGGACTGCGGGGGGTAAACAATGAGCAGTTCTTC.

This chain links TRBV7-2 with TRBJ2-7; D is uncertain. Trimming cost V 3 bases and J 7 bases, with 13 bases left between them. Germline loops: CDR1 SGHTA, CDR2 FQGNSA. The CDR3 is 13 amino acids. Written as DNA, the CDR3 is TGTGCCAGCAGCTTGGACCAAGCTGGGGAGCAGTACTTC. Residues: CASSLDQAGEQYF.

Only one count was recorded for this clone. V gene TRBV12-1 combines with J gene TRBJ2-3; the DNA was not compared with TRBD2, the D call given in the table. TRBV12-1 is listed as a pseudogene. The CDR3 sequence is 18 residues long. Here the CDR3 reads CASSSPGLAGGRTDTQYF. CDR3 coding DNA: TGTGCCAGCAGCTCACCGGGACTAGCGGGGGGGCGCACAGATACGCAGTATTTT.

The chain joins TRBV19 to TRBJ1-4; D remains unclear. Germline V gene lookup returns CDR1 LNHDA and CDR2 SQIVND (reference sequence). CDR3 length equals 14 residues. Trimming took 3 bases from V and 3 from J, leaving 8 bases between them. CDR3 in amino acids: CASSMGTSNEKLFF. In DNA, the CDR3 is TGTGCCAGTAGTATGGGAACGTCTAATGAAAAACTGTTTTTT.

The chain has TRBV14 and TRBJ2-7; D is uncertain. Germline assignment: CDR1 SGHDN and CDR2 FVKESK. This CDR3 contains 12 residues. Between the trimmed V and J ends, which lost 1 base and 4 bases, there was a span of 5 bases. This chain's CDR3 is CASSQGGYEQYF. CDR3 sequence (DNA): TGTGCCAGCAGCCAAGGCGGTTACGAGCAGTACTTC.

The chain couples TRBV4-2 to TRBJ2-2; D remains ambiguous. The CDR3 length is 14 residues. Germline CDR1 LGHNA, CDR2 YNFKEQ. Trimming took 0 bases from V and 7 from J, leaving 9 bases between them. This CDR3 reads CASSQEGTDGELFF. Here the CDR3 DNA reads TGTGCCAGCAGCCAAGAGGGCACAGACGGGGAGCTGTTTTTT.

CDR3: CASNPSPDTEETQYF. CDR3 DNA: TGCGCCAGCAACCCAAGCCCGGACACCGAAGAGACCCAGTACTTC. The chain uses TRBV23-1 and TRBJ2-5, with D perhaps TRBD1 (5 bases). TRBV23-1 has ORF status, its function being uncertain. This CDR3 has 15 residues. The V gene lost 7 bases and the J gene lost 3 bases, with 18 bases spanning the gap.

The chain employs TRBV7-2 and TRBJ1-4; D is possibly TRBD1 (6 bases). Germline CDR1 and CDR2: SGHTA and FQGNSA. The CDR3 is 14 residues long. V was pared by 3 bases and J by 5 bases, with 10 bases between. The CDR3 sequence is CASSFRTANEKLFF. The CDR3 DNA reads TGTGCCAGCAGCTTTAGGACAGCAAATGAAAAACTGTTTTTT. The whole variable domain, remainder taken from reference TRBV7-2 and TRBJ1-4, is GAGVSQSPSNKVTEKGKDVELRCDPISGHTALYWYRQSLGQGLEFLIYFQGNSAPDKSGLPSDRFSAERTGGSVSTLTIQRTQQEDSAVYLCASSFRTANEKLFFGSGTQLSVL.

The rearrangement links TRBV29-1 to TRBJ2-2, with 9 bases lining up with TRBD1. V lost 5 bases and J lost 8; bases outside the gene matches: 6. Germline lookup yields CDR1 SQVTM and CDR2 ANQGSEA. This CDR3 comprises 13 residues. The CDR3 is CSVRTGESGELFF. Here the CDR3 DNA reads TGCAGCGTTCGGACAGGGGAATCGGGGGAGCTGTTTTTT.

J is TRBJ2-7 and V is TRBV10-1; TRBD1 matches at 7 bases. The length of the CDR3 is 14 residues. In germline, CDR1 is WNHNN, CDR2 SYGVQD (reference sequence). The J segment lost 2 bases and the V segment lost 4 bases, leaving 5 bases of the junction unmatched. DNA for the CDR3: TGCGCCAGCAGTGCAGGGGGTGGGACCTACGAGCAGTACTTC. Translated, it gives CASSAGGGTYEQYF.

Comments on this clone: Other nucleotide sequences in the sample specify the same CDR3. The V gene is TRBV6-5, the J gene TRBJ1-5, with 7 bases identical to TRBD1. The CDR3 contains 13 residues. With 6 bases clipped from V and 4 bases from J, the junction kept 3 bases outside the gene matches. CDR1 is MNHEY and CDR2 is SVGAGI in the germline V gene. The CDR3 is CASSRDRNQPQHF. The DNA of the CDR3 is TGTGCCAGCAGCCGGGACAGAAATCAGCCCCAGCATTTT.

The chain has TRBV5-1 and TRBJ2-3; 11 bases are a match to TRBD2. V gave up 1 base and J gave up 5 bases; unmatched junction bases: 3. The CDR3 consists of 15 residues. Germline CDR1 reads SGHRS; CDR2 reads YFSETQ. For the CDR3, the DNA is TGCGCCAGCAGCTTGATAGCGGGGGGGCGAGATACGCAGTATTTT. This codes for CASSLIAGGRDTQYF.

The chain carries TRBV27 and TRBJ2-7; perhaps TRBD1 as D (5 bases). The V gene's germline CDR1 is MNHEY and CDR2 SMNVEV (reference sequence). Deletions cut 5 bases from V and 3 bases from J, with 11 bases between. This CDR3 is 13 amino acids long. CDR3 sequence (DNA): TGTGCCAGCAGTCTGGGCAGGGACTACGAGCAGTACTTC. It specifies CASSLGRDYEQYF.

This clone appeared a single time. The rearrangement uses TRBV2 and TRBJ2-7; unclear D gene. CDR3 length equals 12 residues. Germline lookup yields CDR1 SNHLY and CDR2 FYNNEI. Trimming took off 4 bases at V and 2 bases at J, with 6 bases between the two ends. CDR3 amino acids: CASSGLTYEQYF. CDR3 DNA: TGTGCCAGCAGTGGGCTTACCTACGAGCAGTACTTC.

This clone was seen a few times. This chain uses TRBV6-2 or TRBV6-3 with TRBJ1-4, with 7 bases that match TRBD1. V dropped 6 bases and J dropped 7; count of bases not matched to a gene: 8. The CDR3 is made up of 14 amino acids. The germline gives CDR1 MNHEY, CDR2 SVGEGT. The CDR3 nucleotides read TGTGCCAGCAGCCTCGGGACAGAAATTGAAAAACTGTTTTTT. It yields the protein CASSLGTEIEKLFF.

This clone was observed once. The chain recombines TRBV5-5 with TRBJ2-2, with D unclear. CDR3 size: 15 residues. Germline CDR1 and CDR2: SGHKS and YYEKEE (reference sequence). The V end lost 0 bases, the J end lost 7 bases, and 13 bases lay between the germline ends. The chain's CDR3 is CASSLVSSKSGELFF. The CDR3 nucleotides are TGTGCCAGCAGCTTGGTTAGTTCTAAGAGCGGGGAGCTGTTTTTT.

This clone was detected only once. V usage is TRBV7-2 and J usage is TRBJ1-6; D may be TRBD1 (5 bases). CDR1 SGHTA and CDR2 FQGNSA come from the germline V gene. The CDR3 sequence is 15 residues long. V was trimmed by 3 bases and J by 9 bases, leaving 15 bases between them. CDR3 bases: TGTGCCAGCAGCTTGGTGGGGGATATCCCTTCACCCCTCCACTTT. Translation: CASSLVGDIPSPLHF.

Points on this clone: Other DNA sequences in this specimen translate into the identical CDR3. CDR3 residues: CASSLAGSQETQYF. CDR3 in DNA: TGTGCCAGCAGCTTGGCCGGCAGTCAAGAGACCCAGTACTTC. J is TRBJ2-5 and V is TRBV5-4, with unresolved D. V was trimmed by 0 bases and J by 2 bases, leaving 8 bases between them. The CDR3 totals 14 residues. The V gene's germline CDR1 is SGHNT and CDR2 YYREEE (reference sequence).

The chain combines TRBV28 with TRBJ2-3; tentatively, D is TRBD1 or TRBD2 (7 bases each). The V and J ends lost 6 bases and 4 bases respectively, with 20 bases between them. Germline-derived CDR1 and CDR2 are MDHEN and SYDVKM. The CDR3 totals 16 residues. The CDR3 region has the DNA TGTGCCAGCAGCCCACAGGGGACTATTGGGTCAGATACGCAGTATTTT. It codes for CASSPQGTIGSDTQYF.

V is TRBV28 and J is TRBJ1-2; D call uncertain. Trimming removed 4 bases from V and 1 base from J, with 1 base in between. The CDR3 is 11 amino acids. Germline loops: CDR1 MDHEN, CDR2 SYDVKM. The CDR3 DNA sequence: TGTGCCAGCAGTTATAACTATGGCTACACCTTC. As protein: CASSYNYGYTF.

V is TRBV28 and J is TRBJ1-4; the D is unclear. Germline V gene lookup returns CDR1 MDHEN and CDR2 SYDVKM. Trimming cost V 7 bases and J 0 bases, with 6 bases left between them. The CDR3 covers 13 residues. This CDR3 is CASKPTTNEKLFF. Written as DNA, the CDR3 is TGTGCCAGCAAACCCACAACTAATGAAAAACTGTTTTTT. Full variable domain (rest looked up from reference TRBV28 and TRBJ1-4): DVKVTQSSRYLVKRTGEKVFLECVQDMDHENMFWYRQDPGLGLRLIYFSYDVKMKEKGDIPEGYSVSREKKERFSLILESASTNQTSMYLCASKPTTNEKLFFGSGTQLSVL.

This clone came up once. CDR3 DNA sequence: TGTGCCAGCAGCCGCCTCCAGGACTCGTATTACAATGAGCAGTTCTTC. It translates to CASSRLQDSYYNEQFF. The gene calls are TRBV3-1 (or the pseudogene TRBV3-2) and TRBJ2-1; a possible D gene is TRBD2 (5 bases). Trimming removed 4 bases at V and 4 bases at J, with 17 bases between. Germline loops: CDR1 LGHDT, CDR2 YNNKEL (reference sequence). The CDR3 totals 16 residues.

The chain recombines TRBV28 with TRBJ1-1; the D is unclear. This CDR3 has 13 amino acids. From germline, CDR1 is MDHEN and CDR2 SYDVKM. The V end was cut by 6 bases, the J end by 2 bases, with 10 bases between. As DNA, the CDR3 is TGTGCCAGCAGCCTAGAGAGTAACACTGAAGCTTTCTTT. Amino acid sequence: CASSLESNTEAFF.

The rearrangement joins TRBV11-1 to TRBJ2-3, with TRBD2 matching 7 bases. The junction had 6 bases not matched to a gene; V was cut back by 6 bases and J by 0 bases. Germline CDR1 SGHAT, CDR2 FQDESV (reference sequence). CDR3 size: 15 residues. The CDR3 spells CASSLGGFSTDTQYF. DNA of the CDR3: TGTGCCAGCAGTTTGGGGGGGTTTAGCACAGATACGCAGTATTTT. Using reference TRBV11-1 and TRBJ2-3 for the parts outside the CDR3, the full variable domain is EAEVAQSPRYKITEKSQAVAFWCDPISGHATLYWYRQILGQGPELLVQFQDESVVDDSQLPKDRFSAERLKGVDSTLKIQPAELGDSAMYLCASSLGGFSTDTQYFGPGTRLTVL.

The V call is TRBV4-1, the J call TRBJ1-6; D is ambiguous. Germline V CDR1 and CDR2: MGHRA, YSYEKL. CDR3 length: 14 amino acids. V was cut by 1 base and J by 10 bases, with 11 bases left in between. The CDR3 DNA reads as TGCGCCAGCAGCCAAGGCTCCCTAGCCTCACCCCTCCACTTT. It specifies CASSQGSLASPLHF.

The chain links TRBV6-5 to TRBJ2-7; D is possibly TRBD2 (6 bases). V lost 1 base and J 0 bases, leaving 7 bases between the germline ends. CDR3 length: 14 amino acids. From germline, CDR1 is MNHEY and CDR2 SVGAGI. The CDR3 DNA follows: TGTGCCAGCAGTTACTGGGGGGACTCCTACGAGCAGTACTTC. This codes for CASSYWGDSYEQYF.

V and J are TRBV6-6 and TRBJ2-4; 7 bases match TRBD2. With 4 bases clipped from V and 8 bases from J, the junction kept 8 bases outside the gene matches. The CDR3 spans 14 residues. In germline, CDR1 is MNHNY, CDR2 SVGAGI (reference sequence). CDR3 DNA sequence: TGTGCCAGCAGTTCCCCGGGGAGCGGGGACATTCAGTACTTC. Its translation is CASSSPGSGDIQYF.

This clone has a handful of counts. The chain uses TRBV12-3 or TRBV12-4 and TRBJ2-2; D not resolved. The length of the CDR3 is 12 residues. V was pared by 2 bases and J by 7 bases, with 5 bases between. The CDR3, as DNA: TGTGCCAGCAGTTTATCGGGCGGGGAGCTGTTTTTT. Translated: CASSLSGGELFF.